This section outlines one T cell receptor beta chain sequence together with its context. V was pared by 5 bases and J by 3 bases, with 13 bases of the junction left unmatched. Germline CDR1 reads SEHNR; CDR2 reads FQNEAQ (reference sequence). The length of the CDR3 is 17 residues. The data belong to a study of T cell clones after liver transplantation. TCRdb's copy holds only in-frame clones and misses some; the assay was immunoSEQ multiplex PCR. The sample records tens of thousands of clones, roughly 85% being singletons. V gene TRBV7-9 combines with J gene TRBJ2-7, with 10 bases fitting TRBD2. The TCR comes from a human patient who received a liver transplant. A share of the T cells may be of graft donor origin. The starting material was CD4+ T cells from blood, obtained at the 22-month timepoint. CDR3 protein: CASSPGTSAPLFYEQYF. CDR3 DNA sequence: TGTGCCAGCAGCCCGGGGACTAGCGCCCCTCTTTTCTACGAGCAGTACTTC.